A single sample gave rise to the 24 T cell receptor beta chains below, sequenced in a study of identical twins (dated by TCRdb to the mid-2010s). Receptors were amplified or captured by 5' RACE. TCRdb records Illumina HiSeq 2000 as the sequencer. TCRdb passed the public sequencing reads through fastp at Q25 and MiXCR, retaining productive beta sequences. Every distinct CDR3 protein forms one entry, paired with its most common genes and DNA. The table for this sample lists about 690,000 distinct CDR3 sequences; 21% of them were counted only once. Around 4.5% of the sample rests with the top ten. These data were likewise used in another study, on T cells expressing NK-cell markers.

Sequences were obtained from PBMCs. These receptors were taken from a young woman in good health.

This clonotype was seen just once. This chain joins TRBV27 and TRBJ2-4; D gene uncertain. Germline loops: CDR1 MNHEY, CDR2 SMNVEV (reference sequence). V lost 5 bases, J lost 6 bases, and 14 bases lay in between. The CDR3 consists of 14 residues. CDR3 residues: CASSPSLTANIQYF. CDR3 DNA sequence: TGTGCCAGCAGTCCGAGCCTTACGGCAAACATTCAGTACTTC.

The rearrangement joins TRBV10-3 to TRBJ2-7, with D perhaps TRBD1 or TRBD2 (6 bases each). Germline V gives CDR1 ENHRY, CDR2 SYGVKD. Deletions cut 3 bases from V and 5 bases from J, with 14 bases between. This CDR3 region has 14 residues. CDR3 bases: TGTGCCATCAGTGACAGGGGCCCTAGCGACGAGCAGTACTTC. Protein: CAISDRGPSDEQYF.

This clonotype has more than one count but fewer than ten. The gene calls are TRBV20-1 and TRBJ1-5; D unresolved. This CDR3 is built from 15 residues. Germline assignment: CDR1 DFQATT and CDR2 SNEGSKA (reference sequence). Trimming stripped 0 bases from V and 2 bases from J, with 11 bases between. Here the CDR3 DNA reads TGCAGTGCTAGAGATAGGTTTGGGGGCAATCAGCCCCAGCATTTT. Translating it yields CSARDRFGGNQPQHF.

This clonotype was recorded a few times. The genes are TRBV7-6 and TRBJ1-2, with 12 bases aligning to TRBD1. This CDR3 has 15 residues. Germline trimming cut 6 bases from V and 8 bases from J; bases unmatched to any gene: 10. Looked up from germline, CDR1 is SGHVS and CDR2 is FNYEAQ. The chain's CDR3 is CASRSPGQGARGYTF. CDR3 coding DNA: TGTGCCAGCAGATCACCGGGACAGGGGGCCAGGGGCTACACCTTC.

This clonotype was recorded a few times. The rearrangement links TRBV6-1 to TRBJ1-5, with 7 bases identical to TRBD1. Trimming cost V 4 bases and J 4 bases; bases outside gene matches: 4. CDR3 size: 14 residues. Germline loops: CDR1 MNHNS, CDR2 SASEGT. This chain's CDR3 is CASSGQGWNQPQHF. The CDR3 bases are TGTGCCAGCAGTGGACAGGGATGGAATCAGCCCCAGCATTTT.

In DNA form, the CDR3 reads TGTGCCAGCAGCTTAGATTCCGGGACTAGCATTAGCGGGGAGCTGTTTTTT. Protein sequence: CASSLDSGTSISGELFF. V and J are TRBV11-2 and TRBJ2-2, with TRBD2 matching 9 bases. V was pared by 0 bases and J by 7 bases, with 9 bases of the junction left unmatched. Looked up from germline, CDR1 is SGHAT and CDR2 is FQNNGV. This CDR3 contains 17 residues.

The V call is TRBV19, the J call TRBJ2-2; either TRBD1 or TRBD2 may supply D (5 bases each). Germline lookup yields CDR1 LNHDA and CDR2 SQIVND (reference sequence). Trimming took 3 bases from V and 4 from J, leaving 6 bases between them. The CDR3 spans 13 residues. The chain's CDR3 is CASSMRGTGELFF. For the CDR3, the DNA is TGTGCCAGTAGTATGAGGGGCACCGGGGAGCTGTTTTTT.

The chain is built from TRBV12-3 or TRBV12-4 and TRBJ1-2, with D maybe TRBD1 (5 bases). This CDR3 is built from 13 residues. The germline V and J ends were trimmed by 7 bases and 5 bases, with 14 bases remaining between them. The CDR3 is CASTFTGGYGYTF. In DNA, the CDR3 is TGTGCCAGCACCTTTACCGGGGGATATGGCTACACCTTC.

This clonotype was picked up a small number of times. The CDR3 bases are TGTGCCAGCAGGTCCGGGACACACTCCAGCCAAGAGACCCAGTACTTC. This codes for CASRSGTHSSQETQYF. This sequence joins TRBV12-3 or TRBV12-4 and TRBJ2-5; a possible D gene is TRBD1 (6 bases). V lost 6 bases to trimming and J lost 1 base, with 18 bases between them. The CDR3 spans 16 residues.

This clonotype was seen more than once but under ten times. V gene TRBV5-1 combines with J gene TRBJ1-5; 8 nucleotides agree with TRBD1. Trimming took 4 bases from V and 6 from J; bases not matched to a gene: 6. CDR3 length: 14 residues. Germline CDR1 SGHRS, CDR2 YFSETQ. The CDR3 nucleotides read TGCGCCAGCAGCGTTCGGACAGGGAGTCAGCCCCAGCATTTT. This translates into CASSVRTGSQPQHF.

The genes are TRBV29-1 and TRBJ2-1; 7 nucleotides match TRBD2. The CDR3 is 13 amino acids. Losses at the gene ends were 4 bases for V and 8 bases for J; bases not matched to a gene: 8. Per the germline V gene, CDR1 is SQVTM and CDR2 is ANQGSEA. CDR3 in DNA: TGCAGCGTTGGGGAGCGGGGCGTGGATGAGCAGTTCTTC. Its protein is CSVGERGVDEQFF.

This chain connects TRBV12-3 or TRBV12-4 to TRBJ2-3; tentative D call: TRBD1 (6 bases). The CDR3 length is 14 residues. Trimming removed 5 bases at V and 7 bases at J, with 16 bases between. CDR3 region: CASSQGGPVNTQYF. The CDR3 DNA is TGTGCCAGCAGTCAAGGGGGTCCGGTAAATACGCAGTATTTT.

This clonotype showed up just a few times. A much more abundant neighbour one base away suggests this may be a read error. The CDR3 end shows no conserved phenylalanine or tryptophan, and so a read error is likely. The CDR3 bases are TGTGCCAGCGGAAATCAGGGGGCATCCTACAATGAGCAGTTCTCC. The encoded protein is CASGNQGASYNEQFS. This chain links TRBV7-2 with TRBJ2-1; 8 nucleotides align to TRBD1. CDR1 SGHTA and CDR2 FQGNSA come from the germline V gene. The CDR3 totals 15 residues. The J segment lost 1 base and the V segment lost 8 bases, leaving 7 bases of the junction unmatched.

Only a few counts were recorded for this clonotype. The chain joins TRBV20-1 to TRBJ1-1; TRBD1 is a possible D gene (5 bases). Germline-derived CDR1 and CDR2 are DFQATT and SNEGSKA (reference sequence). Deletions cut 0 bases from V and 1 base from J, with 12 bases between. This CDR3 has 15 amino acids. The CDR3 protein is CSARDYGHQNTEAFF. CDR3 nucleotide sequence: TGCAGTGCTAGAGATTACGGACACCAGAACACTGAAGCTTTCTTT.

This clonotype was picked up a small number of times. CDR3 sequence (DNA): TGTGCCAGCAGTTTATCGGCGAGGGAGGGGCACTATGGCTACACCTTC. It yields the protein CASSLSAREGHYGYTF. V is TRBV12-3 or TRBV12-4 and J is TRBJ1-2, with D possibly TRBD1 on 5 matching bases. Trimming cost V 2 bases and J 3 bases, with 16 bases left between them. The CDR3 length is 16 residues.

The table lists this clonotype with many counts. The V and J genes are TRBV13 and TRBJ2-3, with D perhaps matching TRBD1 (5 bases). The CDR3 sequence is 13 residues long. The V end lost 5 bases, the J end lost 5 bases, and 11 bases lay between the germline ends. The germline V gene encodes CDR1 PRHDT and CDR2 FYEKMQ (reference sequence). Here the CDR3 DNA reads TGTGCCAGCAGCCCGGTAGGGGAAGATACGCAGTATTTT. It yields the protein CASSPVGEDTQYF. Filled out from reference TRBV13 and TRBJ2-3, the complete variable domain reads AAGVIQSPRHLIKEKRETATLKCYPIPRHDTVYWYQQGPGQDPQFLISFYEKMQSDKGSIPDRFSAQQFSDYHSELNMSSLELGDSALYFCASSPVGEDTQYFGPGTRLTVL.

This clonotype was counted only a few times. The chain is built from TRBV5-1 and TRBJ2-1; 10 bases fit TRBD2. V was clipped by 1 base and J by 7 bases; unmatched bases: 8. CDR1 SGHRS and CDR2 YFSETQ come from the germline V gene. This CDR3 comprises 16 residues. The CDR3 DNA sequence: TGCGCCAGCAGCTTGATGTCGGCTAGCGGGAGTAATGAGCAGTTCTTC. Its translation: CASSLMSASGSNEQFF.

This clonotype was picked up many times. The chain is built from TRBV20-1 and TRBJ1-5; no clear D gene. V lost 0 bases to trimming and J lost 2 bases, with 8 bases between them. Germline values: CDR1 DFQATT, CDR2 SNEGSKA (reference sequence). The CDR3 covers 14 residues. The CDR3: CSAREHEGNQPQHF. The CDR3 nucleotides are TGCAGTGCTAGAGAGCACGAGGGCAATCAGCCCCAGCATTTT.

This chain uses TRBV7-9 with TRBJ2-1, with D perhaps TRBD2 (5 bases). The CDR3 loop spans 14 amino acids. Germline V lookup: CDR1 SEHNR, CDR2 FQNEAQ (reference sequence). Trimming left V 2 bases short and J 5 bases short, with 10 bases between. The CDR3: CASSLTRSHNEQFF. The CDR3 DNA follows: TGTGCCAGCAGCTTAACTAGAAGCCACAATGAGCAGTTCTTC.

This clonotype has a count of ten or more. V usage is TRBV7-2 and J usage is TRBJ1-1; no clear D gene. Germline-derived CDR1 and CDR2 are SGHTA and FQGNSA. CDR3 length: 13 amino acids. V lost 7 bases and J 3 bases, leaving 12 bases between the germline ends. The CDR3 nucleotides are TGTGCCAGCAACAGTCCCCTGGACACTGAAGCTTTCTTT. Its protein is CASNSPLDTEAFF.

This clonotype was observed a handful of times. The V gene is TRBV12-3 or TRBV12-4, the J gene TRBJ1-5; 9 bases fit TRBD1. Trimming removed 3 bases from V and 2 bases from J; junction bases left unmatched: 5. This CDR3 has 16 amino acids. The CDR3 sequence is CASSFVQGAGNQPQHF. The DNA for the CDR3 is TGTGCCAGCAGTTTCGTACAGGGGGCAGGCAATCAGCCCCAGCATTTT.

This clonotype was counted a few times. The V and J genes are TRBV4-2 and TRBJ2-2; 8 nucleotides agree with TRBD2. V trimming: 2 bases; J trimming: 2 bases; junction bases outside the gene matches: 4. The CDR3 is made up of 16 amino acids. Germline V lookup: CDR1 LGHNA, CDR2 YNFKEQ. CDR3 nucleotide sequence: TGTGCCAGCAGCCAAAGCACTAGCGGTAACACCGGGGAGCTGTTTTTT. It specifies CASSQSTSGNTGELFF.

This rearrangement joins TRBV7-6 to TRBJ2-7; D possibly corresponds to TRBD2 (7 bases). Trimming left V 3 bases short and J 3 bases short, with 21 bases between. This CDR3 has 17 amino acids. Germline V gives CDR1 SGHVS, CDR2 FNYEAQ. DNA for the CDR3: TGTGCCAGCAGCTTTGGGGGCCGGGACTACCCCTACTACGAGCAGTACTTC. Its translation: CASSFGGRDYPYYEQYF.

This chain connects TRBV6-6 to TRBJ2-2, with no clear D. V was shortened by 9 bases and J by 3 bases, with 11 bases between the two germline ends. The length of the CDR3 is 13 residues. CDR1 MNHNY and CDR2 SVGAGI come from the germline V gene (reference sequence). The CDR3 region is CASGRVDTGELFF. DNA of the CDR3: TGTGCCAGTGGCAGAGTGGACACCGGGGAGCTGTTTTTT.